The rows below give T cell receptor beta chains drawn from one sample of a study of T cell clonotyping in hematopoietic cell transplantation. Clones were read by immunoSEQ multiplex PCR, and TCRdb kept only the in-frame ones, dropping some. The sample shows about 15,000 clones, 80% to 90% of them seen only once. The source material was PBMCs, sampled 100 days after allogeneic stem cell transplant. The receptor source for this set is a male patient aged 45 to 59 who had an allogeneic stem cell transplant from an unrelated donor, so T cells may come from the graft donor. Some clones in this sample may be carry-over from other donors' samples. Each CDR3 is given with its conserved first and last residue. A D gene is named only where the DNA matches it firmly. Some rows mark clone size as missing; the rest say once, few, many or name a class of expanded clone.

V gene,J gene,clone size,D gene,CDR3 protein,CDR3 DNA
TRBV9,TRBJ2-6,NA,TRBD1,CASSSQGDGANVLTF,TGTGCCAGCAGCTCACAGGGGGATGGGGCCAACGTCCTGACTTTC
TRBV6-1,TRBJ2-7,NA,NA,CASRATGLLTYEQYF,TGTGCCAGCAGGGCCACCGGGTTACTAACCTACGAGCAGTACTTC
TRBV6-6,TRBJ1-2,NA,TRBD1,CASTDDRVGYTF,TGTGCCAGCACCGACGACAGGGTTGGCTACACCTTC
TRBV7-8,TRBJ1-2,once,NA,CASSLDGVVDYGYTF,TGTGCCAGCAGCTTAGACGGGGTTGTGGACTATGGCTACACCTTC
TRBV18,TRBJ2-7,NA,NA,CASSPTGQDHEQYF,TGTGCCAGCTCCCCCACAGGGCAGGACCACGAGCAGTACTTC
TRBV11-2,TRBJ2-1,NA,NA,CASSLISASVGNEQFF,TGTGCCAGCAGCTTAATCTCGGCTAGCGTGGGCAATGAGCAGTTCTTC
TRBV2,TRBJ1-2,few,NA,CASSPKWAVINYGYTF,TGTGCCAGCAGCCCAAAATGGGCAGTGATTAACTATGGCTACACCTTC
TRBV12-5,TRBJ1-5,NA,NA,CASGLESNQPQHF,TGTGCTAGTGGTTTGGAGAGCAATCAGCCCCAGCATTTT
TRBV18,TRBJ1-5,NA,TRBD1,CASSPPGQGGINQPQHF,TGTGCCAGCTCACCACCGGGACAGGGTGGGATCAATCAGCCCCAGCATTTT
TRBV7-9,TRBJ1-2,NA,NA,CASSLGGAYGYTF,TGTGCCAGCAGCCTAGGGGGGGCGTATGGCTACACCTTC
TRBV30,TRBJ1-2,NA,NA,CAWSLGGIYGYTF,TGTGCCTGGAGTTTGGGAGGGATCTATGGCTACACCTTC
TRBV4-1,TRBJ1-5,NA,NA,CASSPPGTPTKLDF,TGCGCCAGCAGCCCACCCGGGACGCCGACAAAGTTGGATTTT
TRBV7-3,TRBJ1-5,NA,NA,CASSLAINQPQHF,TGTGCCAGCAGCTTAGCCATAAATCAGCCCCAGCATTTT
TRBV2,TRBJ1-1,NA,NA,CASSLRMNRNTEAFF,TGTGCCAGCAGTCTCCGGATGAACCGGAACACTGAAGCTTTCTTT
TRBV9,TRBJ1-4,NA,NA,CASSVDPGGDEKLFF,TGTGCCAGCAGCGTAGATCCAGGCGGTGATGAAAAACTGTTTTTT
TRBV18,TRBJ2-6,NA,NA,CASSPLQPTGANVLTF,TGTGCCAGCTCACCACTTCAGCCTACTGGGGCCAACGTCCTGACTTTC
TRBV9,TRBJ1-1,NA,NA,CASSVGGTPYMNTEAFF,TGTGCCAGCAGCGTAGGGGGGACACCGTACATGAACACTGAAGCTTTCTTT
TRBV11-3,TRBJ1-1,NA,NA,CACTGSMNTEAFF,TGTGCCTGCACAGGCTCCATGAACACTGAAGCTTTCTTT
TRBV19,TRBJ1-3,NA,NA,CASSIGFLASGNTIYF,TGTGCCAGTAGTATAGGATTTCTGGCCTCTGGAAACACCATATATTTT
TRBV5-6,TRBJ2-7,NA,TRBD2,CASSLAPSGTYEQYF,TGTGCCAGCAGCTTGGCTCCTAGCGGAACCTACGAGCAGTACTTC
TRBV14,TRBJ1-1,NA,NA,CASSHTGNTEAFF,TGTGCCAGCAGCCACACAGGGAACACTGAAGCTTTCTTT
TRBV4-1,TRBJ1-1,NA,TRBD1,CASSQFFSGQPMNTEAFF,TGCGCCAGCAGCCAGTTTTTCTCGGGACAGCCCATGAACACTGAAGCTTTCTTT
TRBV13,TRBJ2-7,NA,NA,CASSSSGTLYEQYF,TGTGCCAGCAGCTCCTCCGGGACTCTCTACGAGCAGTACTTC
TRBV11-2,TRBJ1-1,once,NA,CASSPPLGASTEAFF,TGTGCCAGCAGCCCGCCCCTGGGGGCGAGCACTGAAGCTTTCTTT
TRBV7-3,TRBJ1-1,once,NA,CASSLWLNTEAFF,TGTGCCAGCAGCTTGTGGTTGAACACTGAAGCTTTCTTT
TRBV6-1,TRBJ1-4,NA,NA,CASSVVGYNEKLFF,TGTGCCAGCAGTGTTGTCGGTTACAATGAAAAACTGTTTTTT
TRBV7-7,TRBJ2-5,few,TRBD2,CASSPRERGGLETQYF,TGTGCTAGCAGCCCCCGGGAGCGGGGGGGCCTAGAGACCCAGTACTTC
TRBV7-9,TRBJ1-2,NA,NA,CASSLALGRVGGYTF,TGTGCCAGCAGCTTAGCGCTGGGCAGGGTGGGAGGCTACACCTTC
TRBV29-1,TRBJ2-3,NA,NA,CSVGDGAGLLVDTQYF,TGCAGCGTTGGGGATGGGGCAGGACTCCTCGTGGATACGCAGTATTTT
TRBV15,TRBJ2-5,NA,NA,CATSRAPVMGTQYF,TGTGCCACCAGCAGAGCCCCAGTCATGGGGACCCAGTACTTC
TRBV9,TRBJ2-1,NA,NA,CASSTDSDNEQFF,TGTGCCAGCAGCACAGACAGCGACAATGAGCAGTTCTTC
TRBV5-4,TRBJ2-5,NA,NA,CASSRGETQYF,TGTGCCAGCAGCCGAGGGGAGACCCAGTACTTC
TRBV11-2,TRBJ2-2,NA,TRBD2,CASRRGRLAVNTGELFF,TGTGCCAGCAGACGTGGCCGACTAGCGGTGAACACCGGGGAGCTGTTTTTT
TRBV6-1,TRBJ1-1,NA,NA,CASMSRLNTEAFF,TGTGCCAGCATGAGCAGGTTGAACACTGAAGCTTTCTTT
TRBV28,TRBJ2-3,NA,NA,CASRPPGSDTQYF,TGTGCCAGCAGACCCCCTGGATCAGATACGCAGTATTTT
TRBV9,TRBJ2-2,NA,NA,CASTHTTPAGTGELFF,TGTGCCAGCACCCACACGACCCCAGCGGGCACCGGGGAGCTGTTTTTT
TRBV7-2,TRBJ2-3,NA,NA,CASSQSGPGTDTQYF,TGTGCCAGCAGCCAAAGCGGCCCTGGCACAGATACGCAGTATTTT
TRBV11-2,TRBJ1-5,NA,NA,CASSPTRGAGQEQPQHF,TGTGCCAGCAGCCCGACTCGCGGGGCGGGGCAAGAACAGCCCCAGCATTTT
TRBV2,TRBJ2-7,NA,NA,CASGGYEQYF,TGTGCCAGCGGGGGTTACGAGCAGTACTTC
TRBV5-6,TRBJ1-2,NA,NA,CASAWVRVGEYGYTF,TGTGCCAGCGCTTGGGTGAGAGTTGGGGAGTATGGCTACACCTTC
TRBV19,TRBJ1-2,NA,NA,CASSPWTGEAYGYTF,TGTGCCAGTAGTCCTTGGACCGGGGAGGCCTATGGCTACACCTTC
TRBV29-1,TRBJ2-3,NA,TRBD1,CSVGGGGTGVADTQYF,TGCAGCGTTGGAGGGGGGGGGACAGGGGTAGCAGATACGCAGTATTTT
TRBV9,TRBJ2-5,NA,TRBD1,CASSVVGGETQYF,TGTGCCAGCAGCGTAGTAGGGGGCGAGACCCAGTACTTC
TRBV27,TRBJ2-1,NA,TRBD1,CASTSGTGGYNEQFF,TGTGCCAGCACCTCAGGGACAGGGGGCTACAATGAGCAGTTCTTC
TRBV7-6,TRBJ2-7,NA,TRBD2,CASSLGGGRALDEQYF,TGTGCCAGCAGCTTAGGGGGCGGGAGGGCCCTTGACGAGCAGTACTTC
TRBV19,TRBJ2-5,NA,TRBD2,CASLDPGGETQYF,TGTGCCAGCCTGGACCCGGGGGGAGAGACCCAGTACTTC
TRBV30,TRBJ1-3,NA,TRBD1,CASGQGPPKSGNTIYF,TGTGCCTCAGGACAGGGCCCTCCAAAATCTGGAAACACCATATATTTT